This passage covers 26 T cell receptor beta chains from one sample sequenced in a study of Ad26.COV2.S vaccination and SARS-CoV-2 variants. Profiled with immunoSEQ multiplex PCR; TCRdb holds only in-frame clones, not every one. The data hold 250,000 to 300,000 clones, with around 87% observed a single time. The sample's treatment: about 20 received Ad26.COV2.S at low or high dose, single or two shots; several received placebo; per-sample allocation not given. Collection of samples fell on day 63 after the first vaccine or placebo injection. The material sequenced was peripheral blood, taken in a trial of Ad26.COV2.S vaccine versus placebo. All receptors come from a person between 18 and 59 years old who received the Ad26.COV2.S COVID-19 vaccine or a placebo.

V usage is TRBV9 and J usage is TRBJ2-1; 11 nucleotides match TRBD2. From germline, CDR1 is SGDLS and CDR2 YYNGEE. With V trimmed by 4 bases and J by 5 bases, 5 bases remained unmatched. The CDR3 is 15 residues long. The CDR3 DNA sequence: TGTGCCAGCAGCCCCCTAGCGGGAGGCGACAATGAGCAGTTCTTC. Translating it yields CASSPLAGGDNEQFF.

The chain links TRBV18 to TRBJ2-5, with D hard to call. The length of the CDR3 is 13 residues. Germline CDR1 and CDR2: KGHSH and LQKENI. With 2 bases removed from V and 5 bases from J, the gap between germline ends came to 9 bases. Here the CDR3 DNA reads TGTGCCAGCTCACCAAGGCCCTCGGAGACCCAGTACTTC. Its protein product is CASSPRPSETQYF.

The rearrangement uses TRBV10-1 and TRBJ2-3; 10 nucleotides align to TRBD2. V shed 3 bases, J shed 4 bases, and the junction held 7 bases outside the gene matches. This CDR3 comprises 16 residues. Germline loops: CDR1 WNHNN, CDR2 SYGVQD (reference sequence). CDR3 protein: CASSDSGRARSDTQYF. The CDR3 DNA reads as TGCGCCAGCAGTGACAGCGGGAGGGCCCGTTCAGATACGCAGTATTTT.

Details on this clone: Other DNA variants within this sample encode the same CDR3. The chain is built from TRBV7-2 and TRBJ1-3, with a weak D call TRBD1 (5 bases). In germline, CDR1 is SGHTA, CDR2 FQGNSA. This CDR3 comprises 13 residues. V shed 6 bases and J shed 2 bases, with 8 bases lying between them. The CDR3 spells CASSLDTGNTIYF. The CDR3 DNA follows: TGTGCCAGCAGTTTGGACACTGGAAACACCATATATTTT.

This clone was seen more than once but under ten times. This chain connects TRBV18 to TRBJ2-2; 9 positions match TRBD1. The CDR3 loop spans 16 amino acids. Germline-derived CDR1 and CDR2 are KGHSH and LQKENI. V dropped 1 base and J dropped 6; count of bases not matched to a gene: 6. CDR3 bases: TGTGCCAGCTCACCACTCGGGACAGGGCAGTCCGGGGAGCTGTTTTTT. Its translation is CASSPLGTGQSGELFF.

V usage is TRBV7-8 and J usage is TRBJ2-1, with 7 bases fitting TRBD1. V was clipped by 5 bases and J by 16 bases; unmatched bases: 23. Germline CDR1 SGHVS, CDR2 FQNEAQ. The CDR3 sequence is 16 residues long. The DNA of the CDR3 is TGTGCCAGCAGCCATTTAATAAGGGACGCCCGACAGGGTGAATTCTTC. Its translation is CASSHLIRDARQGEFF. The variable domain in full, with the rest retrieved from reference TRBV7-8 and TRBJ2-1, is GAGVSQSPRYKVAKRGQDVALRCDPISGHVSLFWYQQALGQGPEFLTYFQNEAQLDKSGLPSDRFFAERPEGSVSTLKIQRTQQEDSAVYLCASSHLIRDARQGEFFGPGTRLTVL.

J is TRBJ2-3 and V is TRBV9, with 11 nucleotides matching TRBD1. CDR1 is SGDLS, CDR2 YYNGEE, per germline. The CDR3 extends over 15 amino acids. V shed 6 bases and J 6 bases; nucleotides not matched to a gene: 9. The CDR3 sequence: CASTPGQGARDTQYF. DNA for the CDR3: TGTGCCAGCACCCCAGGACAGGGGGCAAGGGATACGCAGTATTTT.

The chain recombines TRBV30 with TRBJ2-7; possible D gene TRBD2, 5 bases. V shed 2 bases and J shed 3 bases, with 11 bases lying between them. Germline-derived CDR1 and CDR2 are GTSNPN and SVGIG (reference sequence). The CDR3 contains 13 residues. The DNA for the CDR3 is TGTGCCTGGAGTAGAGGCGGACTCTACGAGCAGTACTTC. Its protein is CAWSRGGLYEQYF.

The CDR3 DNA reads TGTGCCAGCAGTTACTCGCCAGAAGAAAACACTGAAGCTTTCTTT. Its translation: CASSYSPEENTEAFF. This sequence joins TRBV6-6 and TRBJ1-1; D ambiguous. V dropped 0 bases and J dropped 2 bases, with 10 bases sitting between them. This CDR3 region has 15 residues. CDR1 MNHNY and CDR2 SVGAGI come from the germline V gene (reference sequence).

By share, this clone counts as medium-sized (0.01 to 0.1%). Other DNA sequences in the same sample also yield this CDR3. The rearrangement links TRBV7-2 to TRBJ1-5; D is possibly TRBD1 (5 bases). CDR1 is SGHTA, CDR2 FQGNSA, per germline. There are 16 residues in the CDR3. The V gene lost 1 base and the J gene lost 0 bases, with 10 bases spanning the gap. CDR3 amino acids: CASSLGGDPSNQPQHF. The CDR3 DNA is TGTGCCAGCAGCTTAGGCGGGGACCCTAGCAATCAGCCCCAGCATTTT.

The genes are TRBV18 and TRBJ2-7; no clear D. CDR3 length: 12 amino acids. Germline lookup yields CDR1 KGHSH and CDR2 LQKENI. The ends were cut back, 3 bases at V and 6 bases at J, with 9 bases in the middle. The CDR3 nucleotides read TGTGCCAGCTCACCCCCCGACCTCGAGCAGTACTTC. Protein sequence: CASSPPDLEQYF.

This chain links TRBV6-6 with TRBJ2-7; TRBD2 is a possible D gene (6 bases). The CDR3 is 14 amino acids. The ends were cut back, 5 bases at V and 0 bases at J, with 11 bases in the middle. In germline, CDR1 is MNHNY, CDR2 SVGAGI (reference sequence). The CDR3 here is CASSPPGGSYEQYF. Here the CDR3 DNA reads TGTGCCAGCAGTCCTCCCGGGGGCTCCTACGAGCAGTACTTC.

This sequence joins TRBV4-2 and TRBJ2-1; TRBD2 matches 10 bases. CDR1 is LGHNA and CDR2 is YNFKEQ in the germline V gene. The ends lost 0 bases at V and 1 base at J; junction bases unmatched: 0. This CDR3 has 16 residues. Here the CDR3 reads CASSQETSGSYNEQFF. CDR3 nucleotides: TGTGCCAGCAGCCAAGAGACTAGCGGGTCCTACAATGAGCAGTTCTTC.

V is TRBV12-5 and J is TRBJ1-5; 9 bases are shared with TRBD1. V was clipped by 6 bases and J by 6 bases; unmatched bases: 6. The germline V gene has CDR1 LGHNT and CDR2 FRNRAP. CDR3 length: 14 residues. As DNA, the CDR3 is TGTGCTAGTGGCAAGGGACAGGGAAGTCAGCCCCAGCATTTT. Amino acids: CASGKGQGSQPQHF.

This chain links TRBV30 with TRBJ2-3; D is uncertain. Germline-derived CDR1 and CDR2 are GTSNPN and SVGIG (reference sequence). V was trimmed by 8 bases and J by 6 bases, leaving 24 bases between them. The CDR3 contains 15 residues. CDR3 region: CAGSEESAPGDTQYF. CDR3 bases: TGTGCCGGGTCTGAGGAGTCGGCCCCCGGGGATACGCAGTATTTT. Looking up the rest from reference TRBV30 and TRBJ2-3 gives the full variable domain: SQTIHQWPATLVQPVGSPLSLECTVEGTSNPNLYWYRQAAGRGLQLLFYSVGIGQISSEVPQNLSASRPQDRQFILSSKKLLLSDSGFYLCAGSEESAPGDTQYFGPGTRLTVL.

The V gene is TRBV4-1, the J gene TRBJ1-5; 10 positions match TRBD1. The CDR3 runs 15 residues. V lost 5 bases, J lost 4 bases, and 5 bases stayed unmatched. CDR1 and CDR2 (germline): MGHRA, YSYEKL. CDR3 sequence: CASSSDRGLNQPQHF. The DNA for the CDR3 is TGCGCCAGCAGCTCTGACAGGGGGCTGAATCAGCCCCAGCATTTT.

The chain carries TRBV5-1 and TRBJ2-7, with D possibly TRBD2 on 7 matching bases. The CDR3 consists of 14 residues. Trimming took off 4 bases at V and 5 bases at J, with 16 bases between the two ends. Looked up from germline, CDR1 is SGHRS and CDR2 is YFSETQ. The DNA of the CDR3 is TGCGCCAGCAGCCCGGATTGGGGGGGCGACGAGCAGTACTTC. It translates to CASSPDWGGDEQYF.

The gene calls are TRBV7-3 and TRBJ2-3, with D possibly matching TRBD2 (6 bases). The CDR3 runs 14 residues. Germline assignment: CDR1 SGHTA and CDR2 FQGTGA. Trimming pared 5 bases from V and 0 bases from J, leaving 9 bases between. For the CDR3, the DNA is TGTGCCAGCAGCCGGGACTCTAGCACAGATACGCAGTATTTT. Protein sequence: CASSRDSSTDTQYF.

The V and J genes are TRBV4-3 and TRBJ2-3; 9 bases agree with TRBD2. Losses at the gene ends were 4 bases for V and 2 bases for J; bases not matched to a gene: 4. The CDR3 spans 15 residues. Germline assignment: CDR1 LGHNA and CDR2 YSLEER. The CDR3 DNA reads as TGCGCCAGCAGCCGGACTAGCGCTCTCACAGATACGCAGTATTTT. Its protein is CASSRTSALTDTQYF.

V is TRBV6-6 and J is TRBJ1-2; D not resolved. With 11 bases removed from V and 4 bases from J, the gap between germline ends came to 17 bases. The CDR3 covers 13 residues. Looked up from germline, CDR1 is MNHNY and CDR2 is SVGAGI (reference sequence). CDR3 protein: CAAYSGSVYGYTF. In nucleotides, the CDR3 is TGTGCCGCGTACTCTGGATCAGTCTATGGCTACACCTTC.

The chain employs TRBV7-9 and TRBJ2-6; D call uncertain. The germline CDR1 and CDR2 sequences are SEHNR and FQNEAQ (reference sequence). The CDR3 is 17 amino acids. V dropped 1 base and J dropped 0 bases, with 10 bases sitting between them. The CDR3 sequence is CASSLVTVVSGANVLTF. The CDR3 nucleotides read TGTGCCAGCAGCTTAGTTACTGTGGTCTCTGGGGCCAACGTCCTGACTTTC.

The CDR3 is CATGTSTDYEQYF. CDR3 bases: TGTGCCACTGGGACTAGCACTGACTACGAGCAGTACTTC. The V gene is TRBV15, the J gene TRBJ2-7; 9 bases are a match to TRBD2. Trimming removed 9 bases from V and 3 bases from J; junction bases left unmatched: 6. The CDR3 has 13 residues. Germline CDR1 is LNHNV and CDR2 is YYDKDF (reference sequence).

The J gene is TRBJ2-1, the V gene TRBV3-1 (or the pseudogene TRBV3-2), with 9 nucleotides matching TRBD2. Per germline, CDR1 LGHDT and CDR2 YNNKEL (reference sequence). The V gene end was trimmed by 4 bases and the J gene end by 4 bases; junction bases not matched to a gene: 5. The CDR3 is 15 amino acids. CDR3 region: CASSPPSGAYNEQFF. The CDR3 bases are TGTGCCAGCAGCCCACCTAGCGGGGCATACAATGAGCAGTTCTTC.

The chain employs TRBV5-1 and TRBJ2-7; the match to TRBD2 covers 8 bases. Looked up from germline, CDR1 is SGHRS and CDR2 is YFSETQ. The trim removed 2 bases at V and 7 bases at J, leaving 14 bases unmatched. The CDR3 contains 16 residues. The CDR3 DNA is TGCGCCAGCAGCTTTCAGACTAGCGCCTCCTCGGGGGAGCAGTACTTC. Residues: CASSFQTSASSGEQYF.

V usage is TRBV6-5 and J usage is TRBJ2-5, with 7 bases matching TRBD1. The germline CDR1 and CDR2 sequences are MNHEY and SVGAGI. CDR3 size: 14 residues. V shed 1 base, J shed 5 bases, and the junction held 4 bases outside the gene matches. In nucleotides, the CDR3 is TGTGCCAGCAGTTACTACAGGGGTGGGGAGACCCAGTACTTC. Translating it yields CASSYYRGGETQYF.

This chain uses TRBV10-2 with TRBJ2-1; TRBD2 matches at 8 bases. The CDR3 loop spans 15 amino acids. From germline, CDR1 is WSHSY and CDR2 SAAADI. The ends lost 4 bases at V and 0 bases at J; junction bases unmatched: 2. The CDR3, as DNA: TGCGCCAGCAGTGCAACTAGCGGCTCCTACAATGAGCAGTTCTTC. This gives the protein CASSATSGSYNEQFF.